This TCR beta chain was sequenced for a study of TIL therapy for anti-PD-1-resistant metastatic lung cancer (TCRdb year 2021). General notes on the study: Tumors were harvested prior to any PD-1/PD-L1 blockade, after which nivolumab was administered to patients, and lymphodepletion, expanded TIL infusion and IL-2 were given to patients who progressed. A median non-synonymous tumor mutation burden of around 1.4 mutations per megabase was determined across the cohort by whole-exome sequencing. Most of the cohort had lung adenocarcinoma, a handful of tumors were EGFR-mutant and two were ALK-rearranged, and half of the patients were current or former smokers. T cell receptor beta sequencing of tumor and peripheral blood was used to follow clonotypes across the tumor, the expanded TIL product and serial blood samples. Among the enrolled patients, the median age was approximately 49 years (range about 38-85), and the median tumor PD-L1 proportion score was 5.5% to 6.5%. Broad study findings and their caveats: The cohort was highly selected, with more treatment-naive, never-smoker and oncogene-addicted patients than typical, limiting generalizability. The study protocol defined all tumor marker inferences as exploratory. The baseline peripheral repertoire was partially replaced by infused TIL clonotypes, which then decayed over months, and persistence showed no apparent association with response.

Reading from cysteine to phenylalanine, the CDR3 counts 16 amino acids. Only the CDR3 part of the read is kept: 48 bases, read in frame from the first base. The germline V gene (reference sequence) sets CDR1 to SEHNR and CDR2 to FQNEAQ. V and J are truncated by 4 bases and 1 base respectively, leaving an intervening sequence of 13 bases. TCR beta CDR3 regions were amplified from genomic DNA by bias-controlled multiplex PCR with the immunoSEQ v3 hsTCRB kit. An Illumina NextSeq 500 was used to sequence the TCR libraries, reaching around 2 million read pairs at survey level or about 4.5-6 million at deep level. On the authors' methods: V, D and J genes were assigned, non-productive sequences were removed, and clonality was reported by immunoSEQ Analyzer software. Repertoires of infused TIL and blood were compared using productive Simpson clonality and the Morisita overlap index of productive TRB rearrangements. For each clone in blood, the absolute clonotype count was estimated by multiplying the lymphocyte count by the CD3+ fraction and by the clone's productive frequency. This immuneACCESS table, as held by TCRdb, lists in-frame sequences with V and J called but not all clones. Of the missing ones, under half trace to an unresolved V gene in checked studies; the others have no known cause. The V and J calls and clone size were taken over from that table, and D and trimming were inferred from the DNA. A total of just over 20,000 clones appear in this sample, roughly 79% of them only once. Under 7.5% of the sample belongs to the ten largest clones.

A note on this clone: The specificity of this receptor is unknown. One base away there is no much larger clone; base qualities are not given.

The time point label of this sample denotes: pre-treatment sample, taken before nivolumab and TIL therapy. Adults with stage 4 NSCLC were enrolled from late 2017 to early 2020 in a dual-center phase I trial. Samples came from a single-arm, open-label phase I trial of tumor-infiltrating lymphocyte therapy with nivolumab in advanced non-small cell lung cancer. Blood mononuclear cells from EDTA tubes were isolated by Ficoll gradient, snap-frozen as pellets, and DNA was extracted with a Qiagen mini-prep kit. The sequence was collected from a person aged 30 to 80 with non-small cell lung cancer. The V and J genes are TRBV7-9 and TRBJ2-2; TRBD2 is possibly the D segment (6 matching bases). This sample comprised blood, obtained at baseline. CDR3 region: CASSSDRGGNTGELFF. The DNA sequence is as follows: TGTGCCAGCAGCTCAGACCGGGGAGGGAACACCGGGGAGCTGTTTTTT.